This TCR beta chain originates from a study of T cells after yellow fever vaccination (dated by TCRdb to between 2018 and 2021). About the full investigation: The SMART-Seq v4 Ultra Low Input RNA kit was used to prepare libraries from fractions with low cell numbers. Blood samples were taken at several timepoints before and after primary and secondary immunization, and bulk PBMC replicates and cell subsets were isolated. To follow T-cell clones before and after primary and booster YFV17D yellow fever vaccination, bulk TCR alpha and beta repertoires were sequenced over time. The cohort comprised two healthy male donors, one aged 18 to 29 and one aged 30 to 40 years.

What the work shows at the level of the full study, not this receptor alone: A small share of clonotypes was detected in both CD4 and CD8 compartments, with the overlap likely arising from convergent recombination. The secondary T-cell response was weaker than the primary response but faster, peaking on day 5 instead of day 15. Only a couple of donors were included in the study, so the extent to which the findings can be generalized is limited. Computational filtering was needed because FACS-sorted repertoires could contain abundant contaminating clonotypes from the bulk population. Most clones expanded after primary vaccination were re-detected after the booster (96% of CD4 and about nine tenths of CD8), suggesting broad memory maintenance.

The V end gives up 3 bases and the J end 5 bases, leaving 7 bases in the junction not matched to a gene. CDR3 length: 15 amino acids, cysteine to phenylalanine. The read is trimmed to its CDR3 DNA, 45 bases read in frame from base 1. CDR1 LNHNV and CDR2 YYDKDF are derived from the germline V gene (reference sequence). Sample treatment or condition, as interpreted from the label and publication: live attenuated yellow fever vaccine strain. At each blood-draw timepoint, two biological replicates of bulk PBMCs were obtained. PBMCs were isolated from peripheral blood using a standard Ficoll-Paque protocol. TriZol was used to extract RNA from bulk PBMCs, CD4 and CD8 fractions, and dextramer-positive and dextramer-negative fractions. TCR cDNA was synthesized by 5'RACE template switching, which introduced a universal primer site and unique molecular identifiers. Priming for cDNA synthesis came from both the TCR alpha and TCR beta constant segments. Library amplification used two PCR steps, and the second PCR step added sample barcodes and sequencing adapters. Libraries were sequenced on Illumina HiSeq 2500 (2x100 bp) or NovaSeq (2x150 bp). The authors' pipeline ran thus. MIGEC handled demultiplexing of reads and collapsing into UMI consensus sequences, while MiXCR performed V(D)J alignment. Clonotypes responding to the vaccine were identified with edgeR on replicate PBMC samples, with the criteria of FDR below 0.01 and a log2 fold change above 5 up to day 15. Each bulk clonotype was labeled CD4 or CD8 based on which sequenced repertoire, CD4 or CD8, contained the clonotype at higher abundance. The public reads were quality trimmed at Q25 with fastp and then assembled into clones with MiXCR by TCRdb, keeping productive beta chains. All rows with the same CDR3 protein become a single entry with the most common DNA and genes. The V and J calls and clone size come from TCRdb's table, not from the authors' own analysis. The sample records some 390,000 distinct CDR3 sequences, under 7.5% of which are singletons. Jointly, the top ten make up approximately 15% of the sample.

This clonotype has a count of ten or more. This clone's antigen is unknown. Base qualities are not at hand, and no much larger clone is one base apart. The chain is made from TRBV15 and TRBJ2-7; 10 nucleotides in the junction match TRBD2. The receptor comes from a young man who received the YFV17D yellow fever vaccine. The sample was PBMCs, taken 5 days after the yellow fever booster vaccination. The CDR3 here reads CATSSTSGIPDEQYF. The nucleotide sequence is TGTGCCACCAGCAGTACTAGCGGGATTCCGGACGAGCAGTACTTC.